These T cell receptor beta chains were read from a single sample in a study of cytomegalovirus exposure and HLA in healthy donors. Measured with immunoSEQ multiplex PCR; TCRdb has only the in-frame clones, and not every one. In the table there are some 150,000 clones, around four fifths of which are singletons. The sequenced sample consisted of PBMCs. These receptors came from a female donor in good health and CMV-seronegative. Both conserved end residues are part of each CDR3. A D gene is named only where the DNA matches it firmly. Not every row has a clone size; where given, it reads once, few, many or a size class.

v_call: TRBV28
clone_size: .
d_call: .
j_call: TRBJ2-5
cdr3_aa: CASSPGSEEVQTQYF
cdr3_nt: TGTGCCAGCAGTCCCGGGAGCGAGGAGGTCCAGACCCAGTACTTC

v_call: TRBV7-9
clone_size: .
d_call: TRBD2
j_call: TRBJ2-5
cdr3_aa: CASSPRLSGGIETQYF
cdr3_nt: TGTGCCAGCAGCCCCCGGTTGAGCGGGGGGATTGAGACCCAGTACTTC

v_call: TRBV7-9
clone_size: .
d_call: TRBD1
j_call: TRBJ1-2
cdr3_aa: CASSSGQAYGYTF
cdr3_nt: TGTGCCAGCAGCTCGGGACAGGCCTATGGCTACACCTTC

v_call: TRBV15
clone_size: .
d_call: TRBD2
j_call: TRBJ2-5
cdr3_aa: CATSRDLAGEGETQYF
cdr3_nt: TGTGCCACCAGCAGAGATTTAGCGGGAGAGGGAGAGACCCAGTACTTC

v_call: TRBV27
clone_size: .
d_call: TRBD2
j_call: TRBJ2-5
cdr3_aa: CASSSPSGTQETQYF
cdr3_nt: TGTGCCAGCAGTTCCCCTAGCGGGACCCAAGAGACCCAGTACTTC

v_call: TRBV28
clone_size: .
d_call: .
j_call: TRBJ2-7
cdr3_aa: CASSLWHSYEQYF
cdr3_nt: TGTGCCAGCAGTTTATGGCACTCATACGAGCAGTACTTC

v_call: TRBV19
clone_size: .
d_call: TRBD2
j_call: TRBJ2-1
cdr3_aa: CASTRTGTSSYNEQFF
cdr3_nt: TGTGCCAGTACCAGGACCGGGACTAGCTCCTACAATGAGCAGTTCTTC

v_call: TRBV7-2
clone_size: .
d_call: TRBD1
j_call: TRBJ1-4
cdr3_aa: CASSLAAGGYEKLFF
cdr3_nt: TGTGCCAGCAGCTTAGCGGCAGGGGGCTATGAAAAACTGTTTTTT

v_call: TRBV5-1
clone_size: .
d_call: .
j_call: TRBJ2-5
cdr3_aa: CASGWDSQETQYF
cdr3_nt: TGCGCCAGCGGATGGGACTCCCAAGAGACCCAGTACTTC

v_call: TRBV19
clone_size: .
d_call: TRBD1
j_call: TRBJ1-5
cdr3_aa: CASSKEAGTGTYSNQPQHF
cdr3_nt: TGTGCCAGTAGTAAGGAGGCCGGGACAGGGACCTATAGCAATCAGCCCCAGCATTTT

v_call: TRBV4-3
clone_size: .
d_call: TRBD1
j_call: TRBJ2-7
cdr3_aa: CASSQEGQGSYEQYF
cdr3_nt: TGCGCCAGCAGCCAAGAGGGACAGGGGTCCTACGAGCAGTACTTC

v_call: TRBV15
clone_size: .
d_call: TRBD1
j_call: TRBJ1-6
cdr3_aa: CATSRDAGQGNSPLHF
cdr3_nt: TGTGCCACCAGCAGAGATGCGGGACAGGGAAATTCACCCCTCCACTTT

v_call: TRBV25-1
clone_size: .
d_call: .
j_call: TRBJ1-5
cdr3_aa: CASSVTGNQPQHF
cdr3_nt: TGTGCCAGCAGTGTAACAGGGAATCAGCCCCAGCATTTT

v_call: TRBV30
clone_size: .
d_call: .
j_call: TRBJ2-2
cdr3_aa: CAWSPVANTGELFF
cdr3_nt: TGTGCCTGGAGCCCCGTAGCTAACACCGGGGAGCTGTTTTTT

v_call: TRBV5-4
clone_size: .
d_call: TRBD2
j_call: TRBJ2-1
cdr3_aa: CASSPRLAGGPPDEQFF
cdr3_nt: TGTGCCAGCAGCCCCCGACTAGCGGGAGGGCCGCCGGATGAGCAGTTCTTC

v_call: TRBV6-6
clone_size: .
d_call: TRBD1
j_call: TRBJ2-5
cdr3_aa: CASSYSSGGQETQYF
cdr3_nt: TGTGCCAGCAGTTATTCGTCAGGGGGCCAAGAGACCCAGTACTTC

v_call: TRBV28
clone_size: few
d_call: .
j_call: TRBJ1-5
cdr3_aa: CASRQSNQPQHF
cdr3_nt: TGTGCCAGCAGACAGAGCAATCAGCCCCAGCATTTT